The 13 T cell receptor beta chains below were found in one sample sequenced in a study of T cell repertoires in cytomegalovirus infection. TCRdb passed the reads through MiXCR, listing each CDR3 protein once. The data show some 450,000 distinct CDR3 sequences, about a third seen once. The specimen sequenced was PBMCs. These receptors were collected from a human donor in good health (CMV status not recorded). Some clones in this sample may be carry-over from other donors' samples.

The CDR3 spells CASSRQGAEYGYTF. As DNA, the CDR3 is TGTGCCAGCAGTAGACAGGGGGCGGAGTATGGCTACACCTTC. The chain carries TRBV2 and TRBJ1-2, with 10 bases fitting TRBD1. CDR1 is SNHLY and CDR2 is FYNNEI in the germline V gene. The J segment lost 5 bases and the V segment lost 5 bases, leaving 5 bases of the junction unmatched. There are 14 residues in the CDR3.

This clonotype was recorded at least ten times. Here the CDR3 reads CASSLGRAFEQYF. The CDR3, as DNA: TGTGCCAGCAGCTTAGGCAGGGCATTCGAGCAGTACTTC. The chain joins TRBV7-2 to TRBJ2-7, with D perhaps matching TRBD1 (5 bases). V dropped 1 base and J dropped 6 bases, with 10 bases sitting between them. The CDR3 loop spans 13 amino acids. The germline V gene encodes CDR1 SGHTA and CDR2 FQGNSA.

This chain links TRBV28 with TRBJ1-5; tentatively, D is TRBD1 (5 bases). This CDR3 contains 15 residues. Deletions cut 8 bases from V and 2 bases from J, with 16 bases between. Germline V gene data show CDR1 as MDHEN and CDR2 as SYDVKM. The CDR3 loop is CASERGRAGNQPQHF. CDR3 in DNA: TGTGCCAGCGAAAGGGGCAGGGCGGGCAATCAGCCCCAGCATTTT.

The DNA for the CDR3 is TGTGCCACCTTCCAACAGGGCGGTCCCTACAATGAGCAGTTCTTC. Amino acids: CATFQQGGPYNEQFF. The chain combines TRBV15 with TRBJ2-1, with D tentatively TRBD1 (6 bases). There are 15 residues in the CDR3. V lost 8 bases and J 2 bases, leaving 16 bases between the germline ends. The germline V gene has CDR1 LNHNV and CDR2 YYDKDF (reference sequence).

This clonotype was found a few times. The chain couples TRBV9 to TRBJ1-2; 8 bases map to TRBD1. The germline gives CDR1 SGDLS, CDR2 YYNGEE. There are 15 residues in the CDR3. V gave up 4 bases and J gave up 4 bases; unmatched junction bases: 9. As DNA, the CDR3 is TGTGCCAGCAGCACCGGACAGGGCGGTGTCTATGGCTACACCTTC. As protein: CASSTGQGGVYGYTF.

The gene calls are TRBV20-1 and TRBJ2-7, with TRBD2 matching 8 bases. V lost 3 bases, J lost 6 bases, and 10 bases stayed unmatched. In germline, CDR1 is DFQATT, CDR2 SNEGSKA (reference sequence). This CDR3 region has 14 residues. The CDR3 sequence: CSASSGLVLAEQYF. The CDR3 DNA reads TGCAGTGCTAGCTCGGGACTAGTTCTGGCCGAGCAGTACTTC.

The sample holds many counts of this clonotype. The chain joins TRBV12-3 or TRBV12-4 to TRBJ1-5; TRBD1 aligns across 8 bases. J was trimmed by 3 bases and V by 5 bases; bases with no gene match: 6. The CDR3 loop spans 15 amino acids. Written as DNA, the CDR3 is TGTGCCAGCAGTGGACAGGGACGGTCCAATCAGCCCCAGCATTTT. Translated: CASSGQGRSNQPQHF.

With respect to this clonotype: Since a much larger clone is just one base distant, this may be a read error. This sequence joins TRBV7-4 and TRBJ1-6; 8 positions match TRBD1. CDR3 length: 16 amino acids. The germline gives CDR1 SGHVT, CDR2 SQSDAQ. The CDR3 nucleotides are TGTGCCAGCAGCCAAGGGACAGGCTTCTATAATTCACCCCTCCCCTTT. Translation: CASSQGTGFYNSPLPF.

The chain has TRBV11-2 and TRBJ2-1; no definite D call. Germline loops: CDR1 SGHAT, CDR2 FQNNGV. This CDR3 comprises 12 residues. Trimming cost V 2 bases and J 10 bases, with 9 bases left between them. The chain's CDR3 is CASSLTEYEQFF. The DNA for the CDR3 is TGTGCCAGCAGCTTAACCGAATACGAGCAGTTCTTC.

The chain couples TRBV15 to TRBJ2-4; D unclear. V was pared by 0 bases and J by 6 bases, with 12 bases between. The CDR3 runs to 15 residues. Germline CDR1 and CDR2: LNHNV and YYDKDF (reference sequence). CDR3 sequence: CATSREASTGNIQYF. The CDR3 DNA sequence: TGTGCCACCAGCAGAGAGGCCTCAACGGGAAACATTCAGTACTTC.

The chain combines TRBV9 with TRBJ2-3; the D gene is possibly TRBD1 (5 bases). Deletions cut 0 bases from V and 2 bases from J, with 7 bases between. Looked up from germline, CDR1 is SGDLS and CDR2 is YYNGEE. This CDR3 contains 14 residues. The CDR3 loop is CASSVVDNTDTQYF. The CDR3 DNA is TGTGCCAGCAGCGTAGTGGACAACACAGATACGCAGTATTTT.

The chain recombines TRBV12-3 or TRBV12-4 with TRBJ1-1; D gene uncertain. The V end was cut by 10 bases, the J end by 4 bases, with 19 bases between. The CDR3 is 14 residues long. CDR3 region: CATLGPGWATEAFF. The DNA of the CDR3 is TGTGCCACTCTTGGTCCGGGTTGGGCCACTGAAGCTTTCTTT.

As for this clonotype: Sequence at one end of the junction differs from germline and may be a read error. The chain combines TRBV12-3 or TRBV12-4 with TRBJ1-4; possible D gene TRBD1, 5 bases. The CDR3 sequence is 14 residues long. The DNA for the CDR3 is TGTGCCAGCAGTGTCTCGGGGCCTAATGAAAACCTGTTTTTT. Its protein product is CASSVSGPNENLFF.